A single sample gave rise to the 32 T cell receptor beta chains below, sequenced in a study of blood T cell repertoires in COVID-19. Clones were sequenced by immunoSEQ multiplex PCR, and TCRdb holds only the in-frame ones, with some missing. The table lists over 100,000 clones, over 75% of them singletons, with approximately 11% in the top ten. Sequencing was carried out using peripheral blood. All receptors derive from a man older than 75 with acute or convalescent COVID-19.

The chain combines TRBV10-3 with TRBJ1-5; TRBD1 might be the D (6 bases). Germline V gives CDR1 ENHRY, CDR2 SYGVKD. The CDR3 loop spans 16 amino acids. V was cut by 6 bases and J by 2 bases, with 17 bases left in between. The CDR3 DNA is TGTGCCATCAGCGTGGACAGCCCGTCGGGCAATCAGCCCCAGCATTTT. The encoded protein is CAISVDSPSGNQPQHF.

The J gene is TRBJ1-2, the V gene TRBV10-3; the D gene is possibly TRBD1 (6 bases). The germline V gene encodes CDR1 ENHRY and CDR2 SYGVKD. The V gene lost 5 bases and the J gene lost 4 bases, with 8 bases spanning the gap. CDR3 length equals 12 residues. CDR3 in amino acids: CAISRQAYGYTF. The CDR3 DNA reads as TGTGCCATCAGTCGACAGGCCTATGGCTACACCTTC.

A few counts support this clone. The J gene is TRBJ2-2, the V gene TRBV19; D unresolved. Per the germline V gene, CDR1 is LNHDA and CDR2 is SQIVND (reference sequence). The CDR3 has 11 amino acids. Trimming shortened V by 6 bases and J by 9 bases, and 8 bases separated the two germline ends. The CDR3 bases are TGTGCCAGTAGCCGAGAGAGGGAGCTGTTTTTT. Protein sequence: CASSRERELFF.

The chain has TRBV29-1 and TRBJ2-7, with 7 bases aligning to TRBD1. Losses at the gene ends were 6 bases for V and 4 bases for J; bases not matched to a gene: 9. This CDR3 has 13 residues. The germline gives CDR1 SQVTM, CDR2 ANQGSEA. CDR3 bases: TGCAGCGTAGCCAGGGGGAAGGAGTACGAGCAGTACTTC. This codes for CSVARGKEYEQYF.

The J gene is TRBJ2-5, the V gene TRBV10-3; weak D call: TRBD2 (6 bases). The CDR3 extends over 14 amino acids. CDR1 and CDR2 (germline): ENHRY, SYGVKD. The germline V and J ends were trimmed by 8 bases and 5 bases, with 18 bases remaining between them. CDR3 nucleotides: TGTGCCATCTCGGGGACTCGCCCGGAGGAGACCCAGTACTTC. Protein: CAISGTRPEETQYF.

This sequence joins TRBV7-2 and TRBJ2-5; D ambiguous. The V gene's germline CDR1 is SGHTA and CDR2 FQGNSA. The CDR3 runs to 15 residues. V lost 0 bases, J lost 5 bases, and 13 bases lay in between. As DNA, the CDR3 is TGTGCCAGCAGCTTAGCGCCGTCAGTCAGGGAGACCCAGTACTTC. Amino acids: CASSLAPSVRETQYF.

This rearrangement joins TRBV29-1 to TRBJ1-1; 7 bases are a match to TRBD1. The CDR3 length is 13 residues. Trimming removed 6 bases from V and 1 base from J; junction bases left unmatched: 5. Germline V CDR1 and CDR2: SQVTM, ANQGSEA. As DNA, the CDR3 is TGCAGCGTAATGTCAGGGGGGAACACTGAAGCTTTCTTT. Its protein is CSVMSGGNTEAFF.

The chain recombines TRBV12-5 with TRBJ2-1; TRBD2 aligns across 9 bases. The CDR3 extends over 14 amino acids. V shed 8 bases and J 7 bases; nucleotides not matched to a gene: 9. Germline V gene data show CDR1 as LGHNT and CDR2 as FRNRAP. CDR3 region: CASTSSGVGNEQFF. The CDR3 DNA is TGTGCTAGTACCTCTAGCGGGGTGGGGAATGAGCAGTTCTTC.

The J gene is TRBJ1-1, the V gene TRBV7-8; 9 bases align to TRBD1. CDR3 length: 18 amino acids. The V segment lost 0 bases and the J segment 0 bases; nucleotides outside the gene matches: 8. Per the germline V gene, CDR1 is SGHVS and CDR2 is FQNEAQ. CDR3: CASSLAPGQGGMNTEAFF. Written as DNA, the CDR3 is TGTGCCAGCAGCTTAGCGCCGGGACAGGGAGGGATGAACACTGAAGCTTTCTTT.

This chain links TRBV4-1 with TRBJ1-1, with D hard to call. The germline CDR1 and CDR2 sequences are MGHRA and YSYEKL. Trimming cost V 2 bases and J 1 base, with 14 bases left between them. The CDR3 is made up of 16 amino acids. The CDR3: CASSQTPGLANTEAFF. DNA of the CDR3: TGCGCCAGCAGCCAAACCCCCGGGCTAGCGAACACTGAAGCTTTCTTT.

J is TRBJ2-1 and V is TRBV7-8, with D possibly TRBD1 on 5 matching bases. This CDR3 spans 16 amino acids. Trimming stripped 5 bases from V and 0 bases from J, with 14 bases between. CDR1 is SGHVS and CDR2 is FQNEAQ in the germline V gene. CDR3 residues: CASSLRQKSSYNEQFF. CDR3 coding DNA: TGTGCCAGCAGCCTACGACAGAAGAGCTCCTACAATGAGCAGTTCTTC.

The chain is built from TRBV6-5 and TRBJ1-6; 9 bases are shared with TRBD1. This CDR3 is 15 amino acids long. In germline, CDR1 is MNHEY, CDR2 SVGAGI. The trim removed 5 bases at V and 7 bases at J, leaving 6 bases unmatched. Written as DNA, the CDR3 is TGTGCCAGCAGTACGGGGGACAGGGCGAATTCACCCCTCCACTTT. Protein product: CASSTGDRANSPLHF.

This clone has just a few counts. The chain joins TRBV5-1 to TRBJ1-3, with a tentative D call TRBD1 (5 bases). Trimming removed 0 bases at V and 0 bases at J, with 13 bases between. The germline CDR1 and CDR2 sequences are SGHRS and YFSETQ. The CDR3 has 17 amino acids. The CDR3 DNA follows: TGCGCCAGCAGCTTGGGCCCGGGGGACCTCTCTGGAAACACCATATATTTT. Its protein product is CASSLGPGDLSGNTIYF.

The chain uses TRBV10-3 and TRBJ1-1; 10 bases line up with TRBD1. CDR1 is ENHRY and CDR2 is SYGVKD in the germline V gene. With V trimmed by 6 bases and J by 2 bases, 6 bases remained unmatched. The CDR3 is 15 residues long. CDR3 amino acids: CAISETGGDNTEAFF. CDR3 coding DNA: TGTGCCATCAGCGAGACAGGGGGCGATAACACTGAAGCTTTCTTT.

The V call is TRBV3-1 (or the pseudogene TRBV3-2), the J call TRBJ1-1, with D maybe TRBD1 (6 bases). CDR1 is LGHDT, CDR2 YNNKEL, per germline (reference sequence). Trimming took off 8 bases at V and 3 bases at J, with 10 bases between the two ends. The CDR3 is 12 residues long. This CDR3 reads CASGGADTEAFF. The CDR3 DNA reads TGTGCCAGCGGGGGGGCCGACACTGAAGCTTTCTTT.

The V gene is TRBV24-1, the J gene TRBJ2-3, with 13 bases identical to TRBD2. This CDR3 comprises 17 residues. V was pared by 6 bases and J by 6 bases, with 11 bases of the junction left unmatched. Germline assignment: CDR1 KGHDR and CDR2 SFDVKD. CDR3 DNA sequence: TGTGCCACCAGTCCCGCCGGGACTAGCGGGGAAGGGGATACGCAGTATTTT. It specifies CATSPAGTSGEGDTQYF.

The rearrangement links TRBV4-1 to TRBJ2-1, with TRBD1 as a possible D gene (5 bases). The CDR3 covers 16 residues. Deletions cut 5 bases from V and 6 bases from J, with 20 bases between. CDR1 is MGHRA and CDR2 is YSYEKL in the germline V gene. CDR3 amino acids: CASSSGRVILGNEQFF. The CDR3 DNA sequence: TGCGCCAGCAGCTCCGGCAGGGTAATCTTGGGCAATGAGCAGTTCTTC.

The CDR3 nucleotides are TGTGCCAGCAGCCCTGATCAGGGTGGCAATCAGCCCCAGCATTTT. Translation: CASSPDQGGNQPQHF. This rearrangement joins TRBV3-1 (or the pseudogene TRBV3-2) to TRBJ1-5; D perhaps matches TRBD1 (5 bases). The germline V gene has CDR1 LGHDT and CDR2 YNNKEL (reference sequence). Trimming took off 4 bases at V and 2 bases at J, with 12 bases between the two ends. This CDR3 has 15 amino acids.

This sequence joins TRBV27 and TRBJ2-5; TRBD1 matches at 9 bases. The V gene end was trimmed by 6 bases and the J gene end by 5 bases; junction bases not matched to a gene: 7. The length of the CDR3 is 14 residues. Germline V gene lookup returns CDR1 MNHEY and CDR2 SMNVEV (reference sequence). The DNA for the CDR3 is TGTGCCAGCAGATACAGGGGGCAGTGGGAGACCCAGTACTTC. Amino acids: CASRYRGQWETQYF.

The CDR3 region is CASSLPGGARDIQYF. CDR3 nucleotide sequence: TGTGCCAGTAGTCTCCCTGGGGGGGCGAGGGACATTCAGTACTTC. This rearrangement joins TRBV19 to TRBJ2-4; D is perhaps TRBD2 (7 bases). V was shortened by 5 bases and J by 8 bases, with 19 bases between the two germline ends. Per the germline V gene, CDR1 is LNHDA and CDR2 is SQIVND (reference sequence). CDR3 length: 15 amino acids.

This clone occurred once. The CDR3 DNA reads as TGTGCCACCAGTGATTCGGGGAAACAAGAGACCCAGTACTTC. As protein: CATSDSGKQETQYF. This rearrangement joins TRBV24-1 to TRBJ2-5; a possible D gene is TRBD2 (5 bases). This CDR3 contains 14 residues. The V end was cut by 2 bases, the J end by 2 bases, with 8 bases between. Germline lookup yields CDR1 KGHDR and CDR2 SFDVKD.

This clone has only one observation. The chain uses TRBV29-1 and TRBJ2-7; 7 nucleotides align to TRBD1. The germline V gene encodes CDR1 SQVTM and CDR2 ANQGSEA. The V and J ends lost 7 bases and 0 bases, in that order; junction bases with no gene match: 15. CDR3 length: 16 residues. The CDR3 sequence is CSARGSGDSYSYEQYF. The CDR3 nucleotides read TGCAGCGCCAGAGGATCAGGGGACAGCTACTCCTACGAGCAGTACTTC.

The chain carries TRBV28 and TRBJ1-2; 8 nucleotides match TRBD1. V lost 7 bases and J lost 8; bases outside the gene matches: 15. The germline gives CDR1 MDHEN, CDR2 SYDVKM. The CDR3 runs to 15 residues. Here the CDR3 DNA reads TGTGCCAGCATGCCGGTGGACAGGGACTCTAGCGGCTACACCTTC. Translated: CASMPVDRDSSGYTF.

This clone was seen once. V is TRBV10-3 and J is TRBJ1-1; 8 nucleotides match TRBD1. The CDR3 is 15 residues long. Unmatched junction bases numbered 15, after V lost 10 bases and J lost 5 bases. Germline V gene lookup returns CDR1 ENHRY and CDR2 SYGVKD. CDR3 nucleotides: TGTGCCAGCGAGACTGGACAGGGAGGTGTTACTGAAGCTTTCTTT. It specifies CASETGQGGVTEAFF.

The rearrangement joins TRBV5-6 to TRBJ2-2; D is uncertain. The V and J ends lost 0 bases and 5 bases respectively, with 2 bases between them. Germline loops: CDR1 SGHDT, CDR2 YYEEEE. The CDR3 length is 12 residues. The CDR3 loop reads CASSLATGELFF. The CDR3 nucleotides are TGTGCCAGCAGCTTGGCAACCGGGGAGCTGTTTTTT. Using reference TRBV5-6 and TRBJ2-2 for the parts outside the CDR3, the full variable domain is DAGVTQSPTHLIKTRGQQVTLRCSPKSGHDTVSWYQQALGQGPQFIFQYYEEEERQRGNFPDRFSGHQFPNYSSELNVNALLLGDSALYLCASSLATGELFFGEGSRLTVL.

This clone was recorded a few times. The chain carries TRBV7-2 and TRBJ1-2, with TRBD1 matching 7 bases. The CDR3 covers 16 residues. Germline CDR1 is SGHTA and CDR2 is FQGNSA. J gave up 1 base and V 0 bases, and 5 bases lay outside the gene matches. The CDR3 DNA follows: TGTGCCAGCAGCTTAGCCCCAGGGGGTCTTAACTATGGCTACACCTTC. Translating it yields CASSLAPGGLNYGYTF. Full variable domain (outside the CDR3, taken from reference TRBV7-2 and TRBJ1-2): GAGVSQSPSNKVTEKGKDVELRCDPISGHTALYWYRQSLGQGLEFLIYFQGNSAPDKSGLPSDRFSAERTGGSVSTLTIQRTQQEDSAVYLCASSLAPGGLNYGYTFGSGTRLTVV.

The chain is built from TRBV18 and TRBJ2-2, with 7 bases that match TRBD1. There are 16 residues in the CDR3. In germline, CDR1 is KGHSH, CDR2 LQKENI. J lost 4 bases, V lost 3 bases, and 8 bases had no gene match. The CDR3 sequence: CASSPRQGQATGELFF. The CDR3 bases are TGTGCCAGCTCACCCCGACAGGGCCAGGCCACCGGGGAGCTGTTTTTT.

V usage is TRBV28 and J usage is TRBJ1-1, with 8 nucleotides matching TRBD1. Germline lookup yields CDR1 MDHEN and CDR2 SYDVKM. Unmatched junction bases numbered 7, after V lost 3 bases and J lost 7 bases. The CDR3 loop spans 14 amino acids. The CDR3 is CASSFPDRDSEAFF. Written as DNA, the CDR3 is TGTGCCAGCAGTTTCCCGGACAGGGATAGTGAAGCTTTCTTT.

This chain uses TRBV5-1 with TRBJ2-7, with D possibly being TRBD2 (6 bases). The length of the CDR3 is 14 residues. Trimming took 5 bases from V and 3 from J, leaving 15 bases between them. Germline CDR1 SGHRS, CDR2 YFSETQ. The CDR3 region is CASSSSSGRYEQYF. In nucleotides, the CDR3 is TGCGCCAGCAGTTCTAGTAGCGGACGCTACGAGCAGTACTTC. The full variable domain, in which reference TRBV5-1 and TRBJ2-7 provide the parts outside the CDR3, is KAGVTQTPRYLIKTRGQQVTLSCSPISGHRSVSWYQQTPGQGLQFLFEYFSETQRNKGNFPGRFSGRQFSNSRSEMNVSTLELGDSALYLCASSSSSGRYEQYFGPGTRLTVT.

The CDR3 sequence: CASSYTLAGGNEQFF. The DNA of the CDR3 is TGTGCCAGCAGTTATACACTAGCGGGGGGCAATGAGCAGTTCTTC. This chain links TRBV6-2 or TRBV6-3 with TRBJ2-1; 12 bases match TRBD2. The junction had 3 bases not matched to a gene; V was cut back by 3 bases and J by 6 bases. Looked up from germline, CDR1 is MNHEY and CDR2 is SVGEGT. The CDR3 loop spans 15 amino acids.

V usage is TRBV7-2 and J usage is TRBJ2-1; D is possibly TRBD2 (6 bases). The germline V gene encodes CDR1 SGHTA and CDR2 FQGNSA. The V and J ends lost 1 base and 2 bases respectively, with 12 bases between them. CDR3 length: 16 residues. Here the CDR3 reads CASSLVGGKAYNEQFF. The CDR3, as DNA: TGTGCCAGCAGCTTAGTCGGCGGGAAGGCCTACAATGAGCAGTTCTTC.

V is TRBV6-6 and J is TRBJ2-7; D ambiguous. CDR1 and CDR2 (germline): MNHNY, SVGAGI (reference sequence). Trimming took 1 base from V and 6 from J, leaving 7 bases between them. There are 12 residues in the CDR3. CDR3 sequence: CASSYYPGEQYF. DNA of the CDR3: TGTGCCAGCAGTTACTACCCCGGCGAGCAGTACTTC.